Sequencing of this TCR beta chain was carried out in a study of T cells after yellow fever vaccination. TCRdb ran MiXCR on the 5' RACE reads and lists one entry per CDR3 protein. The sample records approximately 300,000 distinct CDR3 sequences, around 7.3% being singletons. CDR3 length equals 15 residues. CDR1 LGHNA and CDR2 YSLEER come from the germline V gene. The J segment lost 4 bases and the V segment lost 5 bases, leaving 6 bases of the junction unmatched. The V gene is TRBV4-3, the J gene TRBJ2-1, with TRBD2 identical over 9 bases. The clonotype was recovered from a man in his late teens or twenties who received the YFV17D yellow fever vaccine. The source was PBMCs, collected around 45 days after the first yellow fever vaccination. DNA for the CDR3: TGCGCCAGCAGCTCGGGACTAGCCAATTACAATGAGCAGTTCTTC. Its translation: CASSSGLANYNEQFF.